Described below is a single T cell receptor (beta chain) sequence and its context. Its specificity is unknown. Looked up from germline, CDR1 is SGHRS and CDR2 is YFSETQ. Trimming took 4 bases from V and 3 from J; bases not matched to a gene: 4. This CDR3 has 13 amino acids. Here immunoSEQ multiplex PCR was the method, and the copy in TCRdb shows in-frame clones only, minus some. The profile shows tens of thousands of clones, around 87% of them singletons. The data originate from a study of OX40 agonist ivuxolimab in advanced cancers. The wider study: In this cohort, patients received ivuxolimab, an agonistic anti-OX40 (CD134) antibody. Every 2 weeks, patients got intravenous ivuxolimab at one of six dose levels (0.01-10 mg/kg).

Regarding the study as a whole: Some nonresponders also had low normalized T-cell clonal expansion.

V and J are TRBV5-1 and TRBJ2-7, with 7 bases matching TRBD1. This sample comprised CD4+ or CD8+ T cells sorted from blood, obtained in a trial of the OX40 agonist ivuxolimab. The sequence derives from an adult with an advanced solid tumor such as melanoma, head and neck, liver or kidney cancer. This chain's CDR3 is CASSRDSRYEQYF. The CDR3 bases are TGCGCCAGCAGCCGGGACAGCCGCTACGAGCAGTACTTC.